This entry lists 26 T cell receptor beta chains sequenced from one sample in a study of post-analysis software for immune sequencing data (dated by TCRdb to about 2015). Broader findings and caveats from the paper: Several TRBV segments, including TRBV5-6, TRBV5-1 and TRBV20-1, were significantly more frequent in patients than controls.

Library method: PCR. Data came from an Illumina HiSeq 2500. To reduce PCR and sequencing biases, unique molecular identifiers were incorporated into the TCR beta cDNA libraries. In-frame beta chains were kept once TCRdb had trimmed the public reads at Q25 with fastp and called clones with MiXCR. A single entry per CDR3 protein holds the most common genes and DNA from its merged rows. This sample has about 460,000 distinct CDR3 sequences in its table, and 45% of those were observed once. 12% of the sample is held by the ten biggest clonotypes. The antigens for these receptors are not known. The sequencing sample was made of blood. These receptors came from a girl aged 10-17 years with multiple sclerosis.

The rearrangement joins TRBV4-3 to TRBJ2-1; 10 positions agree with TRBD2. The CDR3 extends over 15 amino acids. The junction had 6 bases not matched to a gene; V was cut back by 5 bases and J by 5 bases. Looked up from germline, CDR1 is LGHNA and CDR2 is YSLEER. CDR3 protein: CASSFIAGGDNEQFF. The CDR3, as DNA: TGCGCCAGCAGCTTCATAGCGGGAGGAGACAATGAGCAGTTCTTC.

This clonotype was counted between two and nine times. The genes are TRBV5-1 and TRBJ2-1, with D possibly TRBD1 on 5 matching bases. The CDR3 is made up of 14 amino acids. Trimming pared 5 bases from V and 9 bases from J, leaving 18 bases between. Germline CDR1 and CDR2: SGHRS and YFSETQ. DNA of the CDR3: TGCGCCAGCAGGGATACAGGTACAGCTATTGAGCAGTTCTTC. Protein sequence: CASRDTGTAIEQFF. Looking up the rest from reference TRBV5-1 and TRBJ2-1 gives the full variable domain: KAGVTQTPRYLIKTRGQQVTLSCSPISGHRSVSWYQQTPGQGLQFLFEYFSETQRNKGNFPGRFSGRQFSNSRSEMNVSTLELGDSALYLCASRDTGTAIEQFFGPGTRLTVL.

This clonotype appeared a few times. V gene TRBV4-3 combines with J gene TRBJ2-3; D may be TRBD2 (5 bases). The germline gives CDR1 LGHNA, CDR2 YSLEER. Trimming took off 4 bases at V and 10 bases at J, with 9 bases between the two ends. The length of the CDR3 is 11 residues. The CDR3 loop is CASSRGISQYF. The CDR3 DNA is TGCGCCAGCAGCCGAGGGATTTCGCAGTATTTT.

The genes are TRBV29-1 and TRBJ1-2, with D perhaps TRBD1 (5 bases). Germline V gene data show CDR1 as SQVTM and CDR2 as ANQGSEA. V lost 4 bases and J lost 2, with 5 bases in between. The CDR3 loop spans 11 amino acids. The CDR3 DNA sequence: TGCAGCGTTGGGGACAACTATGGCTACACCTTC. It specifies CSVGDNYGYTF.

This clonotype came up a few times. The CDR3 here is CASSMYNEQFF. The CDR3 DNA is TGTGCCAGCAGCATGTACAATGAGCAGTTCTTC. The genes are TRBV5-5 and TRBJ2-1; D is undetermined. The CDR3 has 11 residues. CDR1 and CDR2 from the germline V gene are SGHKS and YYEKEE (reference sequence). Trimming shortened V by 4 bases and J by 4 bases, and 3 bases separated the two germline ends.

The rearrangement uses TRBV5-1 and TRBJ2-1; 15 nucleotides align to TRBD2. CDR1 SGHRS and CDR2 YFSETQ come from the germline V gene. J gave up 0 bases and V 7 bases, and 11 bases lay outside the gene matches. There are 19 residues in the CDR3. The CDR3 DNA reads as TGCGCCAGCGCCCTTCTGGGGACTAGCGGGAGGAGCTCCTACAATGAGCAGTTCTTC. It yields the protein CASALLGTSGRSSYNEQFF.

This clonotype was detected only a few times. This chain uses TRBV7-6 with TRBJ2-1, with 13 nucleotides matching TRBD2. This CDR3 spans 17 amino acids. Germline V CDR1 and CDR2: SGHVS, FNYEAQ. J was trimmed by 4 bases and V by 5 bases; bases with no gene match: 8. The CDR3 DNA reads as TGTGCCAGCAGCCTCGGGACTAGCGGGAATTCTTACAATGAGCAGTTCTTC. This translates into CASSLGTSGNSYNEQFF.

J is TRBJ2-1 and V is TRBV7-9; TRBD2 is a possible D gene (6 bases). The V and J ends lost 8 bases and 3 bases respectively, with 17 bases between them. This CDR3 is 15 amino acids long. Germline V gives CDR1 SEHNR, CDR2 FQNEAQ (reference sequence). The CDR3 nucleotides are TGTGCCAGCGAGAGGTGGCGGGATGGCTACAATGAGCAGTTCTTC. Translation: CASERWRDGYNEQFF.

CDR3 DNA: TGCGCCAGCAGCCAAGATCCTGGGACTAGAACCCTCGGGGAGTTCTTC. It specifies CASSQDPGTRTLGEFF. The genes are TRBV4-1 and TRBJ2-1; 8 bases line up with TRBD2. The germline V gene has CDR1 MGHRA and CDR2 YSYEKL. V lost 0 bases and J lost 14; bases outside the gene matches: 15. The CDR3 runs to 16 residues.

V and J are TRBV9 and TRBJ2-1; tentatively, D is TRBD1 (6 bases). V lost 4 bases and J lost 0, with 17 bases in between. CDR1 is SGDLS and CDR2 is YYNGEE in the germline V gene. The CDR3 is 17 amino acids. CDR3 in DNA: TGTGCCAGCAGCCCAGACAGGTGGAGCGGCTCCTACAATGAGCAGTTCTTC. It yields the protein CASSPDRWSGSYNEQFF.

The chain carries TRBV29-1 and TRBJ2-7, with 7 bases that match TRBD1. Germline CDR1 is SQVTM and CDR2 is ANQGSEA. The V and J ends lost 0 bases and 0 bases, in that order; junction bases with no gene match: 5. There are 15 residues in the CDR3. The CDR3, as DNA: TGCAGCGTTGAAGATCCTCGGGACAGCTCCTACGAGCAGTACTTC. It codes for CSVEDPRDSSYEQYF.

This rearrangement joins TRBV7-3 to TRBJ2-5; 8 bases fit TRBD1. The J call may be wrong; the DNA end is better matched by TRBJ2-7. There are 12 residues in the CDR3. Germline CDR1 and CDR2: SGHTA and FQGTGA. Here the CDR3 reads CASSFQGAEQYF. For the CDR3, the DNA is TGTGCCAGCAGCTTCCAGGGGGCCGAGCAGTACTTC.

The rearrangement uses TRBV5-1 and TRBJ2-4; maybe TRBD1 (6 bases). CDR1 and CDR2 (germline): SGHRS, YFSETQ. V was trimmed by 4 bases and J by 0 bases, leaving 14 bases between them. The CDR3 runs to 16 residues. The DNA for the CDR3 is TGCGCCAGCAGCCCCAGACAGGATGTAGCCAAAAACATTCAGTACTTC. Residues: CASSPRQDVAKNIQYF.

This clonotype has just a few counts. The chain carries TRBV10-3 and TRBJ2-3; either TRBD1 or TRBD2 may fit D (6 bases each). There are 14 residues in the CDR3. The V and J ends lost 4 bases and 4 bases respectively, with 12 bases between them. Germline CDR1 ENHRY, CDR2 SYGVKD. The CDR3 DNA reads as TGTGCCATCAGTGGGGCAGGGGAGGCAGATACGCAGTATTTT. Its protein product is CAISGAGEADTQYF.

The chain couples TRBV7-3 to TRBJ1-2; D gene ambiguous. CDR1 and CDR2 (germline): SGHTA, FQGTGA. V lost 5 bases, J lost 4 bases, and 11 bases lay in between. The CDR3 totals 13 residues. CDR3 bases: TGTGCCAGCAGCCCACACCTTAGCTATGGCTACACCTTC. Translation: CASSPHLSYGYTF.

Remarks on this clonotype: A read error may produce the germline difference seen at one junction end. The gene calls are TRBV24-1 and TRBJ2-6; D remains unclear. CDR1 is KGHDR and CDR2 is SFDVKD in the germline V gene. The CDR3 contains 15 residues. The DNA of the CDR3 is TGTGCCGCCAGTGATTTAAGGGCTGGGGCCAACGTCCTGACTTTC. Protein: CAASDLRAGANVLTF.

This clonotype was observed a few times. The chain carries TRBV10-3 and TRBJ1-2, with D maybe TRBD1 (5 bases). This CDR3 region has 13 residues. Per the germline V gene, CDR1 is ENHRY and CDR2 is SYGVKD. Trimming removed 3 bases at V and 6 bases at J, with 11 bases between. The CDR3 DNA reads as TGTGCCATCAGTGAACCAGGGAAAAATGGCTACACCTTC. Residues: CAISEPGKNGYTF.

The CDR3 sequence is CSVATANYGYTF. The DNA of the CDR3 is TGCAGCGTCGCGACAGCTAACTATGGCTACACCTTC. The chain links TRBV29-1 to TRBJ1-2; the D gene is possibly TRBD1 (5 bases). Trimming left V 6 bases short and J 0 bases short, with 8 bases between. The CDR3 is 12 amino acids. Germline CDR1 reads SQVTM; CDR2 reads ANQGSEA.

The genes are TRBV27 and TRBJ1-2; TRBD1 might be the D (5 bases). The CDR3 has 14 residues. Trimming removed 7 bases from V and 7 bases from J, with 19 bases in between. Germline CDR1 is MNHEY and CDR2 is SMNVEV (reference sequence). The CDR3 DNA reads TGTGCCAGCACCTCCCCAGGGACGGGGTCTGGCTACACCTTC. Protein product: CASTSPGTGSGYTF.

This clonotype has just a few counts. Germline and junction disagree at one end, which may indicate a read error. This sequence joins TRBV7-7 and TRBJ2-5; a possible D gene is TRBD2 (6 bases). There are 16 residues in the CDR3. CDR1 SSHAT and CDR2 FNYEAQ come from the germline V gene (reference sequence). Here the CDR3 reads CASSFPWEAGQETQYF. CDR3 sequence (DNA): TGTGCTAGCAGCTTTCCCTGGGAGGCGGGACAAGAGACCCAGTACTTC.

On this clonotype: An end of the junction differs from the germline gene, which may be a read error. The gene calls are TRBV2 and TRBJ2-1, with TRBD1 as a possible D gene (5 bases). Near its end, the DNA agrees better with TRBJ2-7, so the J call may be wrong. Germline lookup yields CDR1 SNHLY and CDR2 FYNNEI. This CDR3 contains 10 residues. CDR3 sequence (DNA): TGCGCCAGCAGTGGACAAGAGCAGTACTTC. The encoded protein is CASSGQEQYF.

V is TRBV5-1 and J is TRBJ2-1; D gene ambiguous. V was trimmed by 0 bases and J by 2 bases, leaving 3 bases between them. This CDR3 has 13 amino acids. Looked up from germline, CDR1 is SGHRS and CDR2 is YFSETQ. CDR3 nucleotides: TGCGCCAGCAGCTTGGAGGCCTACAATGAGCAGTTCTTC. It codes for CASSLEAYNEQFF.

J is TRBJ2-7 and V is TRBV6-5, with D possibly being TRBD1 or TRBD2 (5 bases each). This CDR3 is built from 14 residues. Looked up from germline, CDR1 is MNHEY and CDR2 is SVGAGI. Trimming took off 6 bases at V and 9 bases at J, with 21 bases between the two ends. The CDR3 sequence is CASRTMGESGVQYF. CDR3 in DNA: TGTGCCAGCAGGACAATGGGGGAGAGCGGTGTGCAGTACTTC.

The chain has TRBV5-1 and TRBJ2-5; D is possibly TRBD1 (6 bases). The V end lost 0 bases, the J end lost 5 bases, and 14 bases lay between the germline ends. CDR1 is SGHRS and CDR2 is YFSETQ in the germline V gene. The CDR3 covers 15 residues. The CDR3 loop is CASSLGSRGRETQYF. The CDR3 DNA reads TGCGCCAGCAGCTTGGGATCCAGGGGCCGTGAGACCCAGTACTTC.

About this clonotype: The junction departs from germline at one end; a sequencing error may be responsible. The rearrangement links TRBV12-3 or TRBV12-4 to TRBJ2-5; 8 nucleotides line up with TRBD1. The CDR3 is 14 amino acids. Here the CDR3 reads CASSAQGGQETRYF. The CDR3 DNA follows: TGTGCCAGCAGTGCACAGGGGGGCCAAGAGACCCGGTACTTC.

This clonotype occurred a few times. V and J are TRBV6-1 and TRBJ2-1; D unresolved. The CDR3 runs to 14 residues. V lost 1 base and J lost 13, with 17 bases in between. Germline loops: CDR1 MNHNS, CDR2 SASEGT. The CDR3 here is CASSEDNSQNHQFF. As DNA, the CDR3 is TGTGCCAGCAGTGAAGATAACAGCCAAAACCACCAGTTCTTC.